A single T cell receptor (beta chain) is shown here with its context. This record comes from a study of technical replicates of blood from a few donors. Germline lookup yields CDR1 SGDLS and CDR2 YYNGEE. The CDR3 runs 13 residues. Trimming at V came to 4 bases and at J to 3 bases, leaving 2 bases not matched to a gene. The repertoire was sequenced with immunoSEQ multiplex PCR; TCRdb's copy has only in-frame clones and lacks some. The sample includes tens of thousands of clones, 85% to 95% of them seen just once. The clonotype originates from a human donor in good health. This chain joins TRBV9 and TRBJ2-3, with 7 bases that match TRBD1. Sample: T cells isolated from PBMCs. The DNA for the CDR3 is TGTGCCAGCAGCAGGGGGCTGACAGATACGCAGTATTTT. Its protein product is CASSRGLTDTQYF.